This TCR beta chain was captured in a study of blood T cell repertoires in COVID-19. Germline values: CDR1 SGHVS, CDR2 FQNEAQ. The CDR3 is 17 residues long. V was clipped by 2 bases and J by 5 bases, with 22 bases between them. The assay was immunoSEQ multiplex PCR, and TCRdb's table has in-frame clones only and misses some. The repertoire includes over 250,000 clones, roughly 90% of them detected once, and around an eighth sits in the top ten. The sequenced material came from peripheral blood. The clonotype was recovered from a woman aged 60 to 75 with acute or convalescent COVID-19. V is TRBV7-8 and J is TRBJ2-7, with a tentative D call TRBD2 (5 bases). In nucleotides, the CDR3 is TGTGCCAGCAGCTTATATAACGCGCGAGGGAGAAGCAACGAGCAGTACTTC. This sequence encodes CASSLYNARGRSNEQYF.